The rows below give T cell receptor beta chains drawn from one sample of a study of blood T cell repertoires in COVID-19. Generated by immunoSEQ multiplex PCR, the TCRdb table keeps only in-frame clones and is missing some. The sample has about 170,000 clones; about 85% are singletons. Material: peripheral blood. The receptors here all came from a man aged 55 to 69 who had recovered from COVID-19. The CDR3 runs from the conserved cysteine through the conserved F or W. A D gene is named only where the DNA matches it firmly. Size is omitted from some rows. Given values are once, few, many or a class for expanded clones.

CAWSVRTDFRFNTGELFF	TGTGCCTGGAGTGTAAGGACAGATTTTCGATTTAACACCGGGGAGCTGTTTTTT	-	TRBV30	-	TRBJ2-2
CASSPAGPTLNTQYF	TGTGCCAGCAGTCCGGCGGGGCCCACCCTAAATACGCAGTATTTT	-	TRBV27	-	TRBJ2-3
CASSYSPPTGTGEAFF	TGTGCCAGCAGTTACTCACCCCCCACCGGGACAGGTGAAGCTTTCTTT	TRBD1	TRBV6-5	-	TRBJ1-1
CASSPGTANTGELFF	TGTGCCAGTAGCCCCGGGACAGCAAACACCGGGGAGCTGTTTTTT	TRBD1	TRBV19	-	TRBJ2-2
CASSLDRPRGELFF	TGCGCCAGCAGCTTAGACAGGCCGCGGGGGGAGCTGTTTTTT	-	TRBV5-1	-	TRBJ2-2
CASSQIRGGGETQYF	TGCGCCAGCAGCCAGATTAGAGGGGGCGGTGAGACCCAGTACTTC	TRBD1	TRBV5-1	once	TRBJ2-5
CASSLVGQGTYEQYF	TGTGCCAGCAGCTTAGTGGGACAGGGCACCTACGAGCAGTACTTC	TRBD1	TRBV7-2	-	TRBJ2-7
CASSIQGAGNSPLHF	TGTGCCAGCAGCATACAGGGGGCGGGTAATTCACCCCTCCACTTT	TRBD1	TRBV11-1	-	TRBJ1-6
CASSLVAGGLTDTQYF	TGCGCCAGCAGCTTGGTAGCGGGGGGGCTCACAGATACGCAGTATTTT	TRBD2	TRBV5-1	-	TRBJ2-3
CASSVLAGGNEQFF	TGTGCCAGCAGTGTCCTGGCTGGGGGGAATGAGCAGTTCTTC	-	TRBV6-4	-	TRBJ2-1
CASSVRRGQDRTGELFF	TGTGCCAGCAGTGTCCGGCGGGGTCAGGACCGCACCGGGGAGCTGTTTTTT	-	TRBV6-2/TRBV6-3	many	TRBJ2-2
CASSRGQGPHEQYF	TGTGCCAGCTCACGGGGACAGGGTCCCCACGAGCAGTACTTC	TRBD1	TRBV18	-	TRBJ2-7
CAWSRRGSMNTEAFF	TGTGCCTGGAGTAGACGGGGTTCCATGAACACTGAAGCTTTCTTT	-	TRBV30	-	TRBJ1-1
CATSTITGVQPQHF	TGTGCCACCAGCACCATCACAGGGGTTCAGCCCCAGCATTTT	TRBD1	TRBV15	-	TRBJ1-5
CARQGKEAFF	TGTGCCAGACAGGGGAAGGAAGCTTTCTTT	TRBD1	TRBV9	-	TRBJ1-1
CASSGRTGPNYGYTF	TGTGCCAGCAGTGGACGGACTGGACCAAACTATGGCTACACCTTC	-	TRBV2	-	TRBJ1-2
CASSSRLGGGYGYTF	TGTGCCAGTAGTTCCCGTTTGGGTGGAGGTTATGGCTACACCTTC	-	TRBV19	once	TRBJ1-2
CASSRNRQQPSTDTQYF	TGTGCCAGCAGCCGAAATCGACAGCAGCCTAGCACAGATACGCAGTATTTT	-	TRBV7-3	-	TRBJ2-3
CASSLGGQGGIYGYTF	TGTGCCAGCAGCTTGGGCGGCCAGGGTGGGATCTATGGCTACACCTTC	-	TRBV5-4	-	TRBJ1-2
CASRPSPAVYEKLFF	TGTGCCAGCAGACCGAGCCCTGCGGTCTATGAAAAACTGTTTTTT	-	TRBV2	-	TRBJ1-4
CASSRTGLSYEQYF	TGTGCCAGCAGCCGCACCGGACTCTCATACGAGCAGTACTTC	-	TRBV13	once	TRBJ2-7
CASSHRTVGSGNTIYF	TGTGCCAGCAGCCACAGGACAGTGGGCTCTGGAAACACCATATATTTT	-	TRBV14	-	TRBJ1-3
CASSPSGGSNTGELFF	TGTGCCAGCTCACCGTCCGGGGGATCGAACACCGGGGAGCTGTTTTTT	-	TRBV18	-	TRBJ2-2
CASSLSRGTQYF	TGTGCCAGCAGCTTATCGCGGGGTACGCAGTATTTT	-	TRBV7-3	-	TRBJ2-3
CASSLTAGGQSEQFF	TGTGCCAGCAGCTTGACAGCGGGGGGGCAAAGTGAGCAGTTCTTC	TRBD2	TRBV7-2	-	TRBJ2-1
CASTPTENTEAFF	TGTGCCAGCACTCCAACAGAGAACACTGAAGCTTTCTTT	-	TRBV18	-	TRBJ1-1
CATGTSGETQYF	TGTGCCACTGGGACTAGTGGAGAGACCCAGTACTTC	TRBD2	TRBV19	-	TRBJ2-5
CASSGQPYEQYF	TGTGCCAGCAGCGGACAGCCGTACGAGCAGTACTTC	-	TRBV27	-	TRBJ2-7
CASSDKGLLLSSYNSPLHF	TGTGCCAGCAGTGATAAGGGACTCCTACTTAGCTCCTATAATTCACCCCTCCACTTT	-	TRBV6-1	-	TRBJ1-6
CASSFAGFNSPLHF	TGTGCCAGCAGCTTCGCAGGATTCAATTCACCCCTCCACTTT	-	TRBV5-4	-	TRBJ1-6
CASKEVGGYNSPLHF	TGTGCCAGCAAGGAGGTGGGGGGTTATAATTCACCCCTCCACTTT	-	TRBV6-5	-	TRBJ1-6
CASGGRETQYF	TGTGCCAGCGGGGGCCGAGAGACCCAGTACTTC	-	TRBV3-1/TRBV3-2	-	TRBJ2-5
CASSFGSGTVNTEAFF	TGTGCCAGCAGTTTTGGTTCCGGGACAGTTAACACTGAAGCTTTCTTT	TRBD1	TRBV6-2/TRBV6-3	-	TRBJ1-1
CASRLRTGRTGELFF	TGTGCCAGCAGGCTACGTACAGGGCGCACCGGGGAGCTGTTTTTT	-	TRBV5-6	-	TRBJ2-2
CASTTNVETRDYNSPLHF	TGCGCCAGCACCACAAACGTGGAGACCCGGGACTATAATTCACCCCTCCACTTT	-	TRBV23-1	-	TRBJ1-6
CASSLGTKNTGELFF	TGTGCCAGCAGCTTGGGGACAAAGAACACCGGGGAGCTGTTTTTT	-	TRBV7-6	-	TRBJ2-2
CASSLRGRPYEQYF	TGTGCCAGCAGCTTAAGAGGCCGACCCTACGAGCAGTACTTC	-	TRBV5-4	-	TRBJ2-7